Presented here are 27 T cell receptor beta chains from one specimen sequenced in a study of blood T cell repertoires in COVID-19. Produced via immunoSEQ multiplex PCR; TCRdb's table is partial and in-frame only. The table lists about 200,000 clones, 90% of them singletons, with 0.53% in the top ten. Sequencing was performed on peripheral blood. These receptors originate from a man in his fifties or sixties with acute or convalescent COVID-19.

V is TRBV28 and J is TRBJ2-5; TRBD1 matches at 8 bases. The CDR3 sequence is 16 residues long. Germline assignment: CDR1 MDHEN and CDR2 SYDVKM. V lost 4 bases, J lost 1 base, and 8 bases stayed unmatched. The CDR3 sequence: CASSSPIGQGQETQYF. CDR3 bases: TGTGCCAGCAGTTCCCCAATTGGACAGGGCCAAGAGACCCAGTACTTC.

This clone was seen only once. The chain carries TRBV18 and TRBJ2-5; D may be TRBD2 (5 bases). The CDR3 runs to 14 residues. Germline V gene lookup returns CDR1 KGHSH and CDR2 LQKENI. V was trimmed by 2 bases and J by 5 bases, leaving 12 bases between them. The CDR3 sequence: CASSPVASLETQYF. The DNA for the CDR3 is TGTGCCAGCTCACCAGTAGCTAGCCTTGAGACCCAGTACTTC.

The chain is built from TRBV10-3 and TRBJ2-1; 8 bases fit TRBD2. This CDR3 contains 13 residues. Germline V lookup: CDR1 ENHRY, CDR2 SYGVKD. V was clipped by 8 bases and J by 5 bases; unmatched bases: 5. DNA of the CDR3: TGTGCCATCCGAGCGGGAGAGGACAATGAGCAGTTCTTC. Its translation is CAIRAGEDNEQFF.

The gene calls are TRBV28 and TRBJ2-5; 8 nucleotides agree with TRBD2. Germline trimming cut 7 bases from V and 1 base from J; bases unmatched to any gene: 11. Germline assignment: CDR1 MDHEN and CDR2 SYDVKM. The CDR3 consists of 16 residues. CDR3 residues: CASTPFKRGFQETQYF. The CDR3 nucleotides read TGTGCCAGCACCCCTTTTAAGCGGGGGTTCCAAGAGACCCAGTACTTC.

The J gene is TRBJ2-1, the V gene TRBV7-2; D unclear. The CDR3 spans 15 residues. Trimming stripped 2 bases from V and 5 bases from J, with 13 bases between. CDR1 SGHTA and CDR2 FQGNSA come from the germline V gene. CDR3 nucleotide sequence: TGTGCCAGCAGCTTAAGTGCTAGTCTCCACAATGAGCAGTTCTTC. It codes for CASSLSASLHNEQFF. The complete variable domain, with remaining parts taken from reference TRBV7-2 and TRBJ2-1, reads GAGVSQSPSNKVTEKGKDVELRCDPISGHTALYWYRQSLGQGLEFLIYFQGNSAPDKSGLPSDRFSAERTGGSVSTLTIQRTQQEDSAVYLCASSLSASLHNEQFFGPGTRLTVL.

This chain uses TRBV10-2 with TRBJ1-4; 8 bases are shared with TRBD1. CDR1 is WSHSY, CDR2 SAAADI, per germline. The junction had 4 bases not matched to a gene; V was cut back by 6 bases and J by 1 base. The CDR3 totals 15 residues. As DNA, the CDR3 is TGCGCCAGCAGCCCGACAGGGGTAACTAATGAAAAACTGTTTTTT. This gives the protein CASSPTGVTNEKLFF.

V and J are TRBV7-6 and TRBJ2-1; 14 positions match TRBD2. Germline V gives CDR1 SGHVS, CDR2 FNYEAQ. With 4 bases clipped from V and 10 bases from J, the junction kept 6 bases outside the gene matches. This CDR3 is built from 15 residues. This CDR3 is CASSSLTSGGDEQFF. The CDR3 nucleotides are TGTGCCAGCAGCTCGTTGACTAGCGGGGGGGACGAGCAGTTCTTC.

The chain couples TRBV20-1 to TRBJ1-4; unclear D gene. The CDR3 contains 12 residues. Germline-derived CDR1 and CDR2 are DFQATT and SNEGSKA (reference sequence). Trimming removed 3 bases from V and 5 bases from J, with 7 bases in between. CDR3 DNA: TGCAGTGCTAGTGGGCAAAATGAAAAACTGTTTTTT. Its translation is CSASGQNEKLFF.

This chain uses TRBV18 with TRBJ2-7; 7 nucleotides line up with TRBD1. Germline CDR1 reads KGHSH; CDR2 reads LQKENI. Trimming at V came to 4 bases and at J to 2 bases, leaving 5 bases not matched to a gene. The CDR3 is 14 amino acids. The CDR3 loop is CASSQGTDTYEQYV. The CDR3 region has the DNA TGTGCCAGCTCACAAGGGACAGATACCTACGAGCAGTACGTC.

The CDR3 DNA is TGTGCCAGCAGCGACCGGACTAGGGCACCCCGGGCCGGTGAGCAGTTCTTC. This encodes CASSDRTRAPRAGEQFF. The chain combines TRBV7-8 with TRBJ2-1; TRBD2 matches 7 bases. This CDR3 has 17 residues. Trimming cost V 5 bases and J 9 bases; bases outside gene matches: 19. From germline, CDR1 is SGHVS and CDR2 FQNEAQ. Variable domain in full (rest from reference TRBV7-8 and TRBJ2-1): GAGVSQSPRYKVAKRGQDVALRCDPISGHVSLFWYQQALGQGPEFLTYFQNEAQLDKSGLPSDRFFAERPEGSVSTLKIQRTQQEDSAVYLCASSDRTRAPRAGEQFFGPGTRLTVL.

The chain recombines TRBV5-5 with TRBJ1-1; D remains unclear. The CDR3 has 15 residues. V was cut by 6 bases and J by 1 base, with 16 bases left in between. Per germline, CDR1 SGHKS and CDR2 YYEKEE (reference sequence). In nucleotides, the CDR3 is TGTGCCAGCAAAGCTCCCCAGCCAGGGAACACTGAAGCTTTCTTT. This translates into CASKAPQPGNTEAFF. Looking up the rest from reference TRBV5-5 and TRBJ1-1 gives the full variable domain: DAGVTQSPTHLIKTRGQQVTLRCSPISGHKSVSWYQQVLGQGPQFIFQYYEKEERGRGNFPDRFSARQFPNYSSELNVNALLLGDSALYLCASKAPQPGNTEAFFGQGTRLTVV.

The V call is TRBV5-1, the J call TRBJ2-3; 16 bases match TRBD2. Germline V gives CDR1 SGHRS, CDR2 YFSETQ. Unmatched junction bases numbered 10, after V lost 3 bases and J lost 3 bases. This CDR3 contains 19 residues. CDR3 protein: CASSWGLAGGSIATDTQYF. CDR3 DNA sequence: TGCGCCAGCAGCTGGGGACTAGCGGGGGGGTCCATAGCAACAGATACGCAGTATTTT.

CDR3 nucleotides: TGTGCCAGCAGTGTACAGGGGGCAGCCGGCGAGCAGTACTTC. Amino acid sequence: CASSVQGAAGEQYF. The chain joins TRBV2 to TRBJ2-7; 9 bases agree with TRBD1. This CDR3 is 14 amino acids long. Germline CDR1 SNHLY, CDR2 FYNNEI. V shed 4 bases, J shed 6 bases, and the junction held 7 bases outside the gene matches.

This clone has more than one count but fewer than ten. CDR3: CASSQELRSSYNEQFF. As DNA, the CDR3 is TGTGCCAGCAGCCAAGAGCTGAGATCCTCCTACAATGAGCAGTTCTTC. The chain employs TRBV3-1 (or the pseudogene TRBV3-2) and TRBJ2-1, with D unresolved. Germline V gene data show CDR1 as LGHDT and CDR2 as YNNKEL (reference sequence). V shed 0 bases and J shed 0 bases, with 9 bases lying between them. This CDR3 has 16 amino acids.

The rearrangement links TRBV9 to TRBJ1-3, with 8 bases identical to TRBD1. J was trimmed by 5 bases and V by 2 bases; bases with no gene match: 15. The CDR3 extends over 18 amino acids. Germline values: CDR1 SGDLS, CDR2 YYNGEE. CDR3: CASSVDLSPRTGRNTIYF. CDR3 DNA sequence: TGTGCCAGCAGCGTCGACCTAAGTCCTCGGACAGGGAGAAACACCATATATTTT. The whole variable domain, filled in from reference TRBV9 and TRBJ1-3, reads DSGVTQTPKHLITATGQRVTLRCSPRSGDLSVYWYQQSLDQGLQFLIQYYNGEERAKGNILERFSAQQFPDLHSELNLSSLELGDSALYFCASSVDLSPRTGRNTIYFGEGSWLTVV.

This chain connects TRBV18 to TRBJ1-1, with 8 nucleotides matching TRBD1. CDR1 is KGHSH, CDR2 LQKENI, per germline. Trimming removed 4 bases from V and 7 bases from J; junction bases left unmatched: 5. The CDR3 runs to 13 residues. CDR3 residues: CASSLYGQGEAFF. CDR3 sequence (DNA): TGTGCCAGCTCACTATATGGACAGGGTGAAGCTTTCTTT.

V and J are TRBV7-2 and TRBJ2-7; TRBD2 might be the D (5 bases). Trimming cost V 5 bases and J 5 bases, with 22 bases left between them. The CDR3 is 16 residues long. Germline CDR1 and CDR2: SGHTA and FQGNSA. The CDR3 region has the DNA TGTGCCAGCAGCAAGACGGTGGGAGTTAGTCGCGACGAGCAGTACTTC. Its translation: CASSKTVGVSRDEQYF.

This chain uses TRBV6-5 with TRBJ1-4, with D perhaps matching TRBD1 (5 bases). CDR1 MNHEY and CDR2 SVGAGI come from the germline V gene. The CDR3 is 14 residues long. V lost 8 bases, J lost 4 bases, and 14 bases lay in between. The CDR3 DNA follows: TGTGCCAGCCTGGAGGGGACGATTAATGAAAAACTGTTTTTT. This gives the protein CASLEGTINEKLFF.

V gene TRBV28 combines with J gene TRBJ2-3; 9 bases line up with TRBD2. The trim removed 2 bases at V and 4 bases at J, leaving 7 bases unmatched. The CDR3 covers 16 residues. Germline V gene lookup returns CDR1 MDHEN and CDR2 SYDVKM. DNA of the CDR3: TGTGCCAGCAGTTTAATGGGCGGGAGGGCCCCAGATACGCAGTATTTT. Translating gives CASSLMGGRAPDTQYF. The complete variable domain, with remaining parts taken from reference TRBV28 and TRBJ2-3, reads DVKVTQSSRYLVKRTGEKVFLECVQDMDHENMFWYRQDPGLGLRLIYFSYDVKMKEKGDIPEGYSVSREKKERFSLILESASTNQTSMYLCASSLMGGRAPDTQYFGPGTRLTVL.

The gene calls are TRBV5-8 and TRBJ2-5; the D gene is possibly TRBD2 (6 bases). Trimming left V 4 bases short and J 4 bases short, with 14 bases between. This CDR3 comprises 14 residues. CDR1 and CDR2 from the germline V gene are SGHTS and YDEGEE. The CDR3 region has the DNA TGTGCCAGCAGCCAGCCCGGGACTCGAGAGACCCAGTACTTC. Protein product: CASSQPGTRETQYF.

V gene TRBV28 combines with J gene TRBJ2-4; 11 positions agree with TRBD2. V dropped 3 bases and J dropped 0; count of bases not matched to a gene: 7. This CDR3 is built from 18 residues. Germline V gene sequence: CDR1 MDHEN, CDR2 SYDVKM. The CDR3 loop is CASSFLAGGLIAKNIQYF. The CDR3 coding sequence is TGTGCCAGCAGTTTTCTAGCGGGGGGTCTTATAGCCAAAAACATTCAGTACTTC. Variable domain in full (rest from reference TRBV28 and TRBJ2-4): DVKVTQSSRYLVKRTGEKVFLECVQDMDHENMFWYRQDPGLGLRLIYFSYDVKMKEKGDIPEGYSVSREKKERFSLILESASTNQTSMYLCASSFLAGGLIAKNIQYFGAGTRLSVL.

The rearrangement links TRBV29-1 to TRBJ1-2, with D perhaps TRBD1 (6 bases). The germline V gene encodes CDR1 SQVTM and CDR2 ANQGSEA. V was cut by 7 bases and J by 4 bases, with 13 bases left in between. The CDR3 totals 12 residues. In DNA form, the CDR3 reads TGCAGCGGGGGGGCGGCTAGCTATGGCTACACCTTC. This codes for CSGGAASYGYTF.

This sequence joins TRBV6-5 and TRBJ2-1; TRBD1 is a possible D gene (5 bases). The CDR3 covers 15 residues. CDR1 and CDR2 from the germline V gene are MNHEY and SVGAGI. V was shortened by 2 bases and J by 1 base, with 9 bases between the two germline ends. CDR3 amino acids: CASSYPRDSYNEQFF. The CDR3 nucleotides read TGTGCCAGCAGTTACCCCAGGGATTCCTACAATGAGCAGTTCTTC.

The chain is built from TRBV11-3 and TRBJ2-3, with 8 bases aligning to TRBD1. Trimming cost V 3 bases and J 1 base; bases outside gene matches: 6. This CDR3 is 16 amino acids long. Germline loops: CDR1 SGHNT, CDR2 YENEEA. Written as DNA, the CDR3 is TGTGCCAGCAGCTTGACAGGGGAGGATGGCACAGATACGCAGTATTTT. This sequence encodes CASSLTGEDGTDTQYF.

The chain uses TRBV11-1 and TRBJ2-1; TRBD1 is a possible D gene (6 bases). Deletions cut 5 bases from V and 9 bases from J, with 14 bases between. Germline lookup yields CDR1 SGHAT and CDR2 FQDESV (reference sequence). The length of the CDR3 is 13 residues. DNA for the CDR3: TGTGCCAGCAGCCAGGGGACCCCAAGTGAGCAGTTCTTC. This translates into CASSQGTPSEQFF.

The sample holds one count of this clone. The rearrangement uses TRBV27 and TRBJ1-1; perhaps TRBD1 as D (5 bases). Trimming pared 1 base from V and 5 bases from J, leaving 8 bases between. The CDR3 is made up of 13 amino acids. Germline V gene sequence: CDR1 MNHEY, CDR2 SMNVEV (reference sequence). CDR3 amino acids: CASSLLGETEAFF. In DNA, the CDR3 is TGTGCCAGCAGTTTATTAGGGGAAACTGAAGCTTTCTTT.

This rearrangement joins TRBV2 to TRBJ2-5, with 9 bases aligning to TRBD1. The V gene end was trimmed by 2 bases and the J gene end by 5 bases; junction bases not matched to a gene: 9. Per the germline V gene, CDR1 is SNHLY and CDR2 is FYNNEI. There are 16 residues in the CDR3. The CDR3 DNA sequence: TGTGCCAGCAGTGAATTGGGACAGGGATTTGGGGAGACCCAGTACTTC. Its translation is CASSELGQGFGETQYF.